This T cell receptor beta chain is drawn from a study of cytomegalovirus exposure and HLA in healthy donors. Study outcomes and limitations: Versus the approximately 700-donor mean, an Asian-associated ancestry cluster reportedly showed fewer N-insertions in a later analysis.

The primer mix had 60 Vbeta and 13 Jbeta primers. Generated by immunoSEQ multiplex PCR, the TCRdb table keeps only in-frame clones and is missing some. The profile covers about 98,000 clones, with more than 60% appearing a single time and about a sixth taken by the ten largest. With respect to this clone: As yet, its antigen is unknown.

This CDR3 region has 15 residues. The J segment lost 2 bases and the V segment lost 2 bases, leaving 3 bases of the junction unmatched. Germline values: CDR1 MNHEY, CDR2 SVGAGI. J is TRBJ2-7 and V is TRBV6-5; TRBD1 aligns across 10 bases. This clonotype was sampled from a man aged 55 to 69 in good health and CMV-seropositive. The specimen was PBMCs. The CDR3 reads CASSYAGTGAYEQYF. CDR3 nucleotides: TGTGCCAGCAGTTACGCGGGGACAGGGGCCTACGAGCAGTACTTC.